The T cell receptor beta chain described here comes from a study of T cell responses to AZD1222 COVID-19 vaccine. Clones were read by immunoSEQ multiplex PCR, and TCRdb kept only the in-frame ones, dropping some. The sample holds 110,000 to 150,000 clones, 85% to 95% seen once. The ends were cut back, 6 bases at V and 6 bases at J, with 21 bases in the middle. The CDR3 sequence is 16 residues long. Germline V lookup: CDR1 MDHEN, CDR2 SYDVKM. The sequenced sample was peripheral blood, obtained on day 0 of AZD1222 vaccination. The receptor was derived from an adult in good health. The V and J genes are TRBV28 and TRBJ2-1; TRBD2 might be the D (5 bases). The CDR3 loop reads CASRPTVGRSGNEQFF. The CDR3 DNA reads TGTGCCAGCAGACCGACCGTGGGGAGATCGGGCAATGAGCAGTTCTTC.